This TCR beta chain was found in a study of T cell responses to AZD1222 COVID-19 vaccine. The CDR3 spans 16 residues. Looked up from germline, CDR1 is SGHDT and CDR2 is YYEEEE. V trimming: 6 bases; J trimming: 2 bases; junction bases outside the gene matches: 14. This table comes from immunoSEQ multiplex PCR, and its TCRdb copy is limited to in-frame clones, with some not included. The table has roughly 130,000 clones, about 89% seen once. This chain connects TRBV5-6 to TRBJ2-7, with 7 positions matching TRBD2. This TCR came from an adult who received the MenACWY meningococcal vaccine as a control. The sample here was peripheral blood, taken 28 days after the second dose of the MenACWY control vaccine. In DNA, the CDR3 is TGTGCCAGCACTTTCTATTCTGGGAGGGACCCCTACGAGCAGTACTTC. Amino acid sequence: CASTFYSGRDPYEQYF.